The text below deals with one TCR beta chain. Its target is not known. Both 60 Vbeta primers and 13 Jbeta primers went into the PCR. Sequencing was performed with immunoSEQ multiplex PCR; in TCRdb, only in-frame clones are kept and a portion is missing. The sample lists about 130,000 clones, roughly two thirds occurring once. The source of the sample is a study of cytomegalovirus exposure and HLA in healthy donors. The study, taken as a whole, reports: Several of the most significant clusters appeared linked to common viral pathogens, based on a later analysis. Rarity marked most TCR sequences, yet some public TCRs occurred in many donors. Sequencing likely generated an artifact that appeared as a cluster of highly shared sequence variants.

Per the germline V gene, CDR1 is MNHEY and CDR2 is SMNVEV (reference sequence). V was trimmed by 5 bases and J by 3 bases, leaving 16 bases between them. The CDR3 sequence is 16 residues long. Healthy individuals who donated bone marrow served as the donors. This TCR came from a man aged 25 to 45 in good health and CMV-seropositive. The chain has TRBV27 and TRBJ1-4; the D gene is possibly TRBD1 (5 bases). The specimen sequenced was PBMCs. The CDR3 DNA follows: TGTGCCAGCAGTCCCGACGGGGGGATAGCTAATGAAAAACTGTTTTTT. Residues: CASSPDGGIANEKLFF.